These 9 T cell receptor beta chains came from one sample sequenced in a study of shared clonotypes between healthy human individuals. Profiling relied on immunoSEQ multiplex PCR, and the TCRdb table lists in-frame clones only, not all of them. The table has about 2.3 million clones, less than 95% seen once. The sequencing sample was made of naive CD4+ T cells from PBMCs. Subset denoted: CD45RA+ positively selected. The receptor set was obtained from a man between 18 and 35 years old in good health. Some clones in this sample may be carry-over from other donors' samples.

V is TRBV30 and J is TRBJ1-2; 7 bases align to TRBD1. The germline V gene encodes CDR1 GTSNPN and CDR2 SVGIG (reference sequence). This CDR3 is built from 12 residues. After removal of 5 bases from V and 5 bases from J, the junction contained 5 bases not matched to a gene. The CDR3 here is CAWGDSEYGYTF. Written as DNA, the CDR3 is TGTGCCTGGGGGGACAGCGAATATGGCTACACCTTC.

This clone was seen just once. V and J are TRBV5-1 and TRBJ2-1; the D gene is possibly TRBD1 (6 bases). Germline CDR1 is SGHRS and CDR2 is YFSETQ. The CDR3 consists of 14 residues. Trimming cost V 4 bases and J 8 bases, with 16 bases left between them. The CDR3 coding sequence is TGCGCCAGCAGCCCCGGGACAAGGGTCGATGAGCAGTTCTTC. Its protein is CASSPGTRVDEQFF. Full variable domain (outside the CDR3, taken from reference TRBV5-1 and TRBJ2-1): KAGVTQTPRYLIKTRGQQVTLSCSPISGHRSVSWYQQTPGQGLQFLFEYFSETQRNKGNFPGRFSGRQFSNSRSEMNVSTLELGDSALYLCASSPGTRVDEQFFGPGTRLTVL.

V usage is TRBV5-1 and J usage is TRBJ1-5; D is perhaps TRBD1 (5 bases). This CDR3 contains 15 residues. Trimming cost V 4 bases and J 0 bases, with 11 bases left between them. Germline values: CDR1 SGHRS, CDR2 YFSETQ. The CDR3 loop reads CASSPGSPSNQPQHF. The CDR3, as DNA: TGCGCCAGCAGCCCAGGGAGTCCTAGCAATCAGCCCCAGCATTTT.

The chain couples TRBV7-9 to TRBJ2-7; unclear D gene. Deletions cut 1 base from V and 0 bases from J, with 13 bases between. Germline CDR1 SEHNR, CDR2 FQNEAQ (reference sequence). The CDR3 sequence is 16 residues long. CDR3 residues: CASSLESPWRSYEQYF. The CDR3 nucleotides are TGTGCCAGCAGCTTAGAGTCACCCTGGCGCTCCTACGAGCAGTACTTC.

The CDR3 protein is CSVSPGQGPDTQYF. CDR3 in DNA: TGCAGCGTTTCTCCGGGACAGGGCCCCGATACGCAGTATTTT. The V call is TRBV29-1, the J call TRBJ2-3; 9 bases align to TRBD1. Unmatched junction bases numbered 9, after V lost 5 bases and J lost 6 bases. Germline CDR1 is SQVTM and CDR2 is ANQGSEA. There are 14 residues in the CDR3.

The V call is TRBV20-1, the J call TRBJ1-1; D remains unclear. V was shortened by 3 bases and J by 5 bases, with 7 bases between the two germline ends. Germline V gene data show CDR1 as DFQATT and CDR2 as SNEGSKA (reference sequence). This CDR3 region has 11 residues. In DNA, the CDR3 is TGCAGTGCTAGGGTCTATACTGAAGCTTTCTTT. Encoded protein: CSARVYTEAFF.

V is TRBV7-2 and J is TRBJ1-1; D call uncertain. This CDR3 is built from 15 residues. CDR1 is SGHTA and CDR2 is FQGNSA in the germline V gene. V was pared by 1 base and J by 0 bases, with 9 bases between. The chain's CDR3 is CASSLDNGVNTEAFF. The DNA for the CDR3 is TGTGCCAGCAGCTTAGATAACGGGGTGAACACTGAAGCTTTCTTT.

This rearrangement joins TRBV5-4 to TRBJ2-2; 7 positions match TRBD1. The CDR3 extends over 16 amino acids. Unmatched junction bases numbered 7, after V lost 0 bases and J lost 5 bases. CDR1 SGHNT and CDR2 YYREEE come from the germline V gene (reference sequence). The CDR3 spells CASSLGTGVYTGELFF. The CDR3, as DNA: TGTGCCAGCAGCTTGGGCACAGGGGTGTATACCGGGGAGCTGTTTTTT. Full variable domain (remainder filled in from reference TRBV5-4 and TRBJ2-2): ETGVTQSPTHLIKTRGQQVTLRCSSQSGHNTVSWYQQALGQGPQFIFQYYREEENGRGNFPPRFSGLQFPNYSSELNVNALELDDSALYLCASSLGTGVYTGELFFGEGSRLTVL.

Comment on this clone: The junction does not match germline at one end; this may be a read error. V and J are TRBV2 and TRBJ1-5; possible D gene TRBD1, 5 bases. CDR3 size: 12 residues. Germline V gene sequence: CDR1 SNHLY, CDR2 FYNNEI. In DNA form, the CDR3 reads TGTGCCAGCAGGGACCGGGACTCCCCCCGGCATTTT. Its protein product is CASRDRDSPRHF.